This record concerns one T cell receptor (beta chain) sequence. The source of the sample is a study of identical twins. Template switching supplied a universal primer site; unique molecular identifiers were carried on the cDNA. A single record per CDR3 protein comes from TCRdb applying MiXCR to the 5' RACE reads. Of 300,000 to 400,000 distinct CDR3 sequences listed, around 9% are singletons. Germline loops: CDR1 DFQATT, CDR2 SNEGSKA (reference sequence). The CDR3 spans 10 residues. The V end lost 4 bases, the J end lost 13 bases, and 11 bases lay between the germline ends. Sequenced: naive T cells sorted from blood. The sequence derives from a woman between 45 and 65 years old in good health. V usage is TRBV20-1 and J usage is TRBJ2-1; unclear D gene. DNA of the CDR3: TGCAGTGCTATGTCCGACAAACAGTTCTTC. Encoded protein: CSAMSDKQFF.